These T cell receptor beta chains were read from a single sample in a study of early T cells in non-severe SARS-CoV-2 infection. One entry per CDR3 protein results from TCRdb running MiXCR on the 5' RACE reads. The sample shows some 70,000 distinct CDR3 sequences, around a tenth of them seen only once. Sequencing input: whole blood. These receptors all stem from an adult who was a healthcare worker with PCR-confirmed SARS-CoV-2 infection or an uninfected control (not recorded which). Both conserved end residues are part of each CDR3. The D gene is left open where the match is weak. Rows give clone size only sometimes, using once, few, many, or a class for an expanded clone.

length	size	D	V	J	CDR3	DNA
12	many	-	TRBV30	TRBJ2-7	CAWSTSGYEQYF	TGTGCCTGGAGTACCTCTGGGTACGAGCAGTACTTC
14	few	-	TRBV13	TRBJ2-7	CASSFRLQPDEQYF	TGTGCCAGCAGCTTCCGGCTGCAACCCGACGAGCAGTACTTC
16	many	-	TRBV11-1	TRBJ2-3	CASSPARDLGTDTQYF	TGTGCCAGCAGCCCGGCGAGGGACTTAGGCACAGATACGCAGTATTTT
14	few	-	TRBV18	TRBJ2-7	CASSPPEGTHEQYF	TGTGCCAGCTCACCTCCGGAGGGTACCCACGAGCAGTACTTC
18	-	TRBD2	TRBV6-1	TRBJ2-2	CASSGLAGSFANTGELFF	TGTGCCAGCAGTGGTCTAGCGGGGAGCTTCGCGAACACCGGGGAGCTGTTTTTT
16	few	TRBD2	TRBV5-6	TRBJ2-3	CASSRKASGGSDTQYF	TGTGCCAGCTCGAGGAAGGCTAGCGGGGGGTCAGATACGCAGTATTTT
14	few	TRBD2	TRBV29-1	TRBJ2-1	CSVMTSGGPNEQFF	TGCAGCGTCATGACTAGCGGGGGACCTAATGAGCAGTTCTTC
13	-	TRBD2	TRBV12-3/TRBV12-4	TRBJ2-1	CASSQGAGAEQFF	TGTGCCAGCAGCCAAGGGGCGGGAGCTGAGCAGTTCTTC
14	-	-	TRBV29-1	TRBJ2-7	CSVAGLAPTYEQYF	TGCAGCGTTGCGGGCCTAGCTCCGACCTACGAGCAGTACTTC
17	-	-	TRBV30	TRBJ2-3	CAWSVQRSPALGDTQYF	TGTGCCTGGAGTGTACAGAGGTCGCCGGCCCTGGGGGATACGCAGTATTTT
16	many	-	TRBV7-2	TRBJ2-1	CASSFTSQSSYNEQFF	TGTGCCAGCAGCTTTACTAGCCAGAGCTCCTACAATGAGCAGTTCTTC
13	-	TRBD1	TRBV29-1	TRBJ2-3	CSAGTVLGDTQYF	TGCAGCGCCGGGACAGTCCTCGGAGATACGCAGTATTTT
12	many	-	TRBV29-1	TRBJ2-2	CSGYKNTGELFF	TGCAGCGGCTACAAGAACACCGGGGAGCTGTTTTTT
13	few	-	TRBV6-5	TRBJ2-2	CAAKGSLSGELFF	TGTGCCGCGAAAGGGAGTCTATCCGGGGAGCTGTTTTTT
14	many	TRBD1	TRBV10-3	TRBJ2-3	CATQGGLGTDTQYF	TGTGCCACCCAAGGGGGCTTGGGCACAGATACGCAGTATTTT
17	-	TRBD2	TRBV5-1	TRBJ2-7	CASSFLSSGTISYEQYF	TGCGCCAGCAGCTTCTTATCTAGCGGGACGATCTCCTACGAGCAGTACTTC
12	many	-	TRBV20-1	TRBJ1-5	CSAKVPNQPQHF	TGCAGTGCTAAAGTCCCCAATCAGCCCCAGCATTTT
15	-	TRBD2	TRBV11-3	TRBJ2-1	CASSSSGRAGYEQFF	TGTGCCAGCAGCTCTAGCGGGAGGGCCGGGTATGAGCAGTTCTTC
12	-	-	TRBV7-9	TRBJ1-2	CASSLEGHGHTF	TGTGCCAGCAGCTTAGAAGGGCATGGCCACACCTTC
15	many	TRBD2	TRBV11-2	TRBJ2-3	CASSLGGGSTDTQYF	TGTGCCAGCAGCTTGGGGGGGGGAAGCACAGATACGCAGTATTTT
15	-	TRBD2	TRBV19	TRBJ2-3	CASSIAGDGTDTQYF	TGTGCCAGTTCGATAGCGGGAGACGGCACAGATACGCAGTATTTT
13	-	-	TRBV10-1	TRBJ1-2	CASSESKGNGYTF	TGCGCCAGCAGTGAGTCGAAGGGAAATGGCTACACCTTC
14	-	TRBD1	TRBV7-9	TRBJ2-1	CASRKDRTYNEQFF	TGTGCCAGCAGAAAGGACAGGACTTACAATGAGCAGTTCTTC
15	-	TRBD1	TRBV7-8	TRBJ1-5	CASSSGQGRSQPQHF	TGTGCCAGCAGCTCAGGACAGGGCCGTAGTCAGCCCCAGCATTTT
15	few	-	TRBV28	TRBJ2-3	CASSTRGGDTDTQYF	TGTGCCAGCAGTACCAGGGGGGGGGACACAGATACGCAGTATTTT
15	many	TRBD2	TRBV6-1	TRBJ2-7	CASSEAGLAAYEQYF	TGTGCCAGCAGTGAAGCGGGACTAGCGGCCTACGAGCAGTACTTC
13	-	-	TRBV30	TRBJ2-7	CAWTMGSSYEQYF	TGTGCCTGGACCATGGGAAGCTCCTACGAGCAGTACTTC
15	many	TRBD1	TRBV7-2	TRBJ2-4	CASSSGQGAANIQYF	TGTGCCAGCAGCTCCGGACAGGGGGCGGCAAACATTCAGTACTTC
17	few	-	TRBV5-4	TRBJ2-3	CASSLGPGAIGTDTQYF	TGTGCCAGCAGCTTGGGCCCAGGAGCAATCGGCACAGATACGCAGTATTTT
14	-	-	TRBV19	TRBJ2-4	CASSSRLDKDIQYF	TGTGCCAGTAGTAGTCGACTGGATAAAGACATTCAGTACTTC
14	-	TRBD2	TRBV5-1	TRBJ2-1	CASSLAGGKNEQFF	TGCGCCAGCAGCTTAGCGGGAGGGAAGAATGAGCAGTTCTTC
15	few	-	TRBV6-2/TRBV6-3	TRBJ2-3	CASSYSGRSTDTQYF	TGTGCCAGCAGTTACTCGGGGCGGAGCACAGATACGCAGTATTTT